Below, 28 T cell receptor beta chains from the same sample are listed, as sequenced in a study of identical twins. TCRdb processed the 5' RACE reads anew with MiXCR; each CDR3 protein has one entry. The sample holds roughly 710,000 distinct CDR3 sequences, around 5.7% seen once. The specimen was naive T cells sorted from blood. These receptor sequences come from a man younger than 35 in good health.

CDR3 DNA: TGCAGTGCTAGAGACCAGGGGCAGGGACGCGGCTACACCTTC. Its translation is CSARDQGQGRGYTF. The chain carries TRBV20-1 and TRBJ1-2; the D gene is possibly TRBD1 (6 bases). Germline V lookup: CDR1 DFQATT, CDR2 SNEGSKA (reference sequence). V dropped 0 bases and J dropped 8 bases, with 16 bases sitting between them. This CDR3 spans 14 amino acids.

This clonotype was picked up many times. The chain recombines TRBV20-1 with TRBJ1-5, with 9 bases aligning to TRBD1. The V and J ends lost 5 bases and 0 bases, in that order; junction bases with no gene match: 8. Germline V CDR1 and CDR2: DFQATT, SNEGSKA (reference sequence). CDR3 length equals 16 residues. The CDR3: CSASRDRDYSNQPQHF. CDR3 nucleotides: TGCAGTGCTTCCCGGGACAGGGATTATAGCAATCAGCCCCAGCATTTT.

This clonotype was detected ten times or more. The chain couples TRBV10-3 to TRBJ2-2; D is ambiguous. Germline V gives CDR1 ENHRY, CDR2 SYGVKD. Trimming took 0 bases from V and 7 from J, leaving 6 bases between them. The CDR3 loop spans 13 amino acids. The DNA of the CDR3 is TGTGCCATCAGTGAGTCGAGTTTCGGGGAGCTGTTTTTT. It yields the protein CAISESSFGELFF.

Ten or more counts support this clonotype. The V and J genes are TRBV5-1 and TRBJ2-7, with 7 bases lining up with TRBD1. The CDR3 totals 13 residues. V dropped 5 bases and J dropped 5; count of bases not matched to a gene: 7. Germline V gene data show CDR1 as SGHRS and CDR2 as YFSETQ. As DNA, the CDR3 is TGCGCCAGCAGATTAGGACAGGCCCACGAGCAGTACTTC. Its translation: CASRLGQAHEQYF.

The table lists this clonotype with many counts. The chain links TRBV2 to TRBJ2-7; D gene uncertain. The CDR3 is 10 residues long. Trimming took 5 bases from V and 6 from J, leaving 5 bases between them. Germline V gene data show CDR1 as SNHLY and CDR2 as FYNNEI. The CDR3 DNA reads TGTGCCAGCAGTCGACCCGAGCAGTACTTC. It is translated as CASSRPEQYF.

This clonotype has at least ten counts. This sequence joins TRBV6-1 and TRBJ1-5; D not certain. Germline V gene sequence: CDR1 MNHNS, CDR2 SASEGT. CDR3 size: 13 residues. V lost 6 bases and J lost 0, with 6 bases in between. This CDR3 is CASRQTSNQPQHF. In nucleotides, the CDR3 is TGTGCCAGCAGGCAGACTAGCAATCAGCCCCAGCATTTT.

V usage is TRBV7-6 and J usage is TRBJ1-4; D is ambiguous. The CDR3 has 14 residues. The V gene's germline CDR1 is SGHVS and CDR2 FNYEAQ. Trimming took off 6 bases at V and 2 bases at J, with 10 bases between the two ends. The CDR3 reads CASSATVTNEKLFF. CDR3 in DNA: TGTGCCAGCAGTGCGACTGTTACTAATGAAAAACTGTTTTTT.

The rearrangement joins TRBV7-2 to TRBJ2-7, with 9 bases matching TRBD1. Trimming at V came to 7 bases and at J to 3 bases, leaving 4 bases not matched to a gene. CDR3 length: 13 residues. CDR1 is SGHTA and CDR2 is FQGNSA in the germline V gene. The CDR3 DNA reads TGTGCCAGCAAGCGGACAGGGGACTACGAGCAGTACTTC. Translating it yields CASKRTGDYEQYF.

This clonotype was counted many times. V and J are TRBV29-1 and TRBJ2-3; a possible D gene is TRBD2 (6 bases). Germline V CDR1 and CDR2: SQVTM, ANQGSEA. The CDR3 loop spans 14 amino acids. Trimming left V 5 bases short and J 1 base short, with 13 bases between. The CDR3 DNA sequence: TGCAGCGTTCGTTCTAGCGACCGCACAGATACGCAGTATTTT. Translated, it gives CSVRSSDRTDTQYF.

This clonotype came up a few times. V gene TRBV10-3 combines with J gene TRBJ2-7; no clear D gene. In germline, CDR1 is ENHRY, CDR2 SYGVKD. Trimming shortened V by 2 bases and J by 3 bases, and 14 bases separated the two germline ends. CDR3 length: 15 residues. Here the CDR3 reads CAISESHKPNYEQYV. The DNA for the CDR3 is TGTGCCATCAGTGAGAGCCACAAGCCCAACTACGAGCAGTACGTC.

The rearrangement joins TRBV15 to TRBJ1-2; no reliable D call. The CDR3 covers 13 residues. With 2 bases removed from V and 0 bases from J, the gap between germline ends came to 4 bases. CDR1 is LNHNV, CDR2 YYDKDF, per germline (reference sequence). CDR3 residues: CATSRQANYGYTF. CDR3 nucleotide sequence: TGTGCCACCAGCAGACAAGCTAACTATGGCTACACCTTC.

This clonotype was seen ten or more times. The chain has TRBV12-3 or TRBV12-4 and TRBJ2-7; D is unclear. Trimming pared 3 bases from V and 3 bases from J, leaving 12 bases between. The CDR3 length is 14 residues. The CDR3 reads CASSFGVANYEQYF. The CDR3 DNA follows: TGTGCCAGCAGTTTTGGGGTCGCGAACTACGAGCAGTACTTC.

The rearrangement uses TRBV19 and TRBJ1-1; possible D gene TRBD1, 6 bases. This CDR3 contains 13 residues. The germline V gene encodes CDR1 LNHDA and CDR2 SQIVND (reference sequence). V dropped 8 bases and J dropped 4 bases, with 14 bases sitting between them. This CDR3 reads CASASGDGTEAFF. The DNA of the CDR3 is TGTGCCAGTGCCTCAGGGGATGGCACTGAAGCTTTCTTT.

At least ten counts were recorded for this clonotype. The chain employs TRBV20-1 and TRBJ2-3; TRBD2 agrees at 9 bases. Germline V gene lookup returns CDR1 DFQATT and CDR2 SNEGSKA (reference sequence). The CDR3 has 14 amino acids. Trimming cost V 4 bases and J 0 bases; bases outside gene matches: 2. The chain's CDR3 is CSATLAGSTDTQYF. CDR3 sequence (DNA): TGCAGTGCTACCCTAGCGGGGAGCACAGATACGCAGTATTTT.

Many counts were recorded for this clonotype. The rearrangement links TRBV5-1 to TRBJ2-5; 7 nucleotides align to TRBD1. Losses at the gene ends were 4 bases for V and 5 bases for J; bases not matched to a gene: 8. This CDR3 contains 14 residues. CDR1 and CDR2 from the germline V gene are SGHRS and YFSETQ. In DNA form, the CDR3 reads TGCGCCAGCAGCCTGGGACAGTGGACGGAGACCCAGTACTTC. This encodes CASSLGQWTETQYF.

Ten or more counts support this clonotype. This chain connects TRBV29-1 to TRBJ2-2; D is ambiguous. Germline assignment: CDR1 SQVTM and CDR2 ANQGSEA. This CDR3 comprises 14 residues. V shed 4 bases and J shed 0 bases, with 9 bases lying between them. CDR3 coding DNA: TGCAGCGTTGGGGTAAAAGCGAACACCGGGGAGCTGTTTTTT. Its translation is CSVGVKANTGELFF.

In its sample, this clonotype was seen a few times. Here the CDR3 reads CSVEDLLNTGELFF. The CDR3 DNA is TGCAGCGTTGAAGATCTGCTCAACACCGGGGAGCTGTTTTTT. The chain couples TRBV29-1 to TRBJ2-2; D uncertain. The V end lost 0 bases, the J end lost 2 bases, and 7 bases lay between the germline ends. Looked up from germline, CDR1 is SQVTM and CDR2 is ANQGSEA. The CDR3 extends over 14 amino acids.

The J gene is TRBJ2-7, the V gene TRBV12-3 or TRBV12-4, with D perhaps assigned TRBD1 or TRBD2 (6 bases each). The V end lost 4 bases, the J end lost 6 bases, and 10 bases lay between the germline ends. The CDR3 has 12 residues. CDR3 region: CASSSGGSEQYV. The CDR3 DNA sequence: TGTGCCAGCAGTTCCGGGGGCTCCGAGCAGTACGTC.

In DNA form, the CDR3 reads TGTGCCTTCGGACGGGGCGCCGAGCAGTACGTC. It translates to CAFGRGAEQYV. The chain joins TRBV30 to TRBJ2-7; possibly TRBD1 or TRBD2 for D (5 bases each). Germline V gene lookup returns CDR1 GTSNPN and CDR2 SVGIG (reference sequence). The CDR3 is 11 amino acids. The V gene lost 7 bases and the J gene lost 6 bases, with 13 bases spanning the gap.

This clonotype was seen repeatedly, ten times or more. This chain joins TRBV6-2 or TRBV6-3 and TRBJ2-7; no clear D gene. Germline V gene data show CDR1 as MNHEY and CDR2 as SVGEGT. The V end lost 10 bases, the J end lost 2 bases, and 24 bases lay between the germline ends. CDR3 length: 16 residues. The CDR3 loop is CAISSYNSIHPYEQYF. DNA of the CDR3: TGTGCCATCAGCAGTTATAATTCGATACATCCCTACGAGCAGTACTTC.

In this sample, this clonotype turned up a few times. The V gene is TRBV4-3, the J gene TRBJ2-1, with a tentative D call TRBD1 (6 bases). CDR3 length equals 14 residues. Trimming took off 0 bases at V and 11 bases at J, with 14 bases between the two ends. The germline V gene has CDR1 LGHNA and CDR2 YSLEER. The CDR3 spells CASSQDRTGRKQFF. The DNA of the CDR3 is TGCGCCAGCAGCCAAGACCGAACAGGGCGAAAGCAGTTCTTC.

Ten or more counts support this clonotype. The V and J genes are TRBV7-9 and TRBJ2-7; either TRBD1 or TRBD2 may fit D (5 bases each). The germline CDR1 and CDR2 sequences are SEHNR and FQNEAQ (reference sequence). This CDR3 has 14 residues. V was pared by 2 bases and J by 4 bases, with 12 bases between. The CDR3 region is CASSLQRGGYEQYF. The CDR3 DNA sequence: TGTGCCAGCAGCTTACAAAGGGGCGGGTACGAGCAGTACTTC. Using reference TRBV7-9 and TRBJ2-7 for the parts outside the CDR3, the full variable domain is DTGVSQNPRHKITKRGQNVTFRCDPISEHNRLYWYRQTLGQGPEFLTYFQNEAQLEKSRLLSDRFSAERPKGSFSTLEIQRTEQGDSAMYLCASSLQRGGYEQYFGPGTRLTVT.

This clonotype was seen at least ten times. The rearrangement uses TRBV5-1 and TRBJ1-5, with 8 bases fitting TRBD1. The V gene's germline CDR1 is SGHRS and CDR2 YFSETQ. There are 16 residues in the CDR3. J lost 5 bases, V lost 4 bases, and 11 bases had no gene match. CDR3 coding DNA: TGCGCCAGCAGCCTAACCGGACAGGGCGGGGATCAGCCCCAGCATTTT. This gives the protein CASSLTGQGGDQPQHF. Together with reference TRBV5-1 and TRBJ1-5, the CDR3 gives the full variable domain: KAGVTQTPRYLIKTRGQQVTLSCSPISGHRSVSWYQQTPGQGLQFLFEYFSETQRNKGNFPGRFSGRQFSNSRSEMNVSTLELGDSALYLCASSLTGQGGDQPQHFGDGTRLSIL.

This clonotype was counted between two and nine times. The V call is TRBV5-1, the J call TRBJ2-1; the D is unclear. Germline V gene data show CDR1 as SGHRS and CDR2 as YFSETQ. The CDR3 is 15 amino acids. Trimming shortened V by 0 bases and J by 0 bases, and 7 bases separated the two germline ends. In nucleotides, the CDR3 is TGCGCCAGCAGCTTGGAGCCTAGCTCCTACAATGAGCAGTTCTTC. Protein product: CASSLEPSSYNEQFF.

This clonotype was picked up many times. The rearrangement uses TRBV24-1 and TRBJ2-1; 13 bases match TRBD2. J lost 5 bases, V lost 3 bases, and 6 bases had no gene match. The CDR3 spans 17 residues. Germline CDR1 and CDR2: KGHDR and SFDVKD. For the CDR3, the DNA is TGTGCCACCAGTGATCAAGGACTAGCGGGAGCTAACAATGAGCAGTTCTTC. Translated, it gives CATSDQGLAGANNEQFF.

This clonotype was recorded a few times. The V call is TRBV10-2, the J call TRBJ2-5, with D possibly being TRBD2 (6 bases). V was shortened by 1 base and J by 1 base, with 7 bases between the two germline ends. Germline CDR1 reads WSHSY; CDR2 reads SAAADI. The CDR3 covers 14 residues. CDR3 protein: CASSEWDFQETQYF. The CDR3 DNA follows: TGCGCCAGCAGTGAGTGGGACTTCCAAGAGACCCAGTACTTC.

V and J are TRBV3-1 and TRBJ1-5; D possibly corresponds to TRBD1 (5 bases). CDR1 is LGHDT, CDR2 YNNKEL, per germline (reference sequence). The CDR3 is 15 residues long. The ends were cut back, 0 bases at V and 4 bases at J, with 10 bases in the middle. CDR3 nucleotides: TGTGCCAGCAGCCAAGAATGGGGCAAAAATCAGCCCCAGCATTTT. This sequence encodes CASSQEWGKNQPQHF.

The table lists this clonotype with a few counts. CDR3 in DNA: TGTGCTAGTGGTCCGCCGAGCCTTGGCTACACCTTC. It is translated as CASGPPSLGYTF. The chain recombines TRBV12-5 with TRBJ1-2; D is unclear. The CDR3 runs to 12 residues. V lost 5 bases to trimming and J lost 7 bases, with 11 bases between them. Germline values: CDR1 LGHNT, CDR2 FRNRAP.